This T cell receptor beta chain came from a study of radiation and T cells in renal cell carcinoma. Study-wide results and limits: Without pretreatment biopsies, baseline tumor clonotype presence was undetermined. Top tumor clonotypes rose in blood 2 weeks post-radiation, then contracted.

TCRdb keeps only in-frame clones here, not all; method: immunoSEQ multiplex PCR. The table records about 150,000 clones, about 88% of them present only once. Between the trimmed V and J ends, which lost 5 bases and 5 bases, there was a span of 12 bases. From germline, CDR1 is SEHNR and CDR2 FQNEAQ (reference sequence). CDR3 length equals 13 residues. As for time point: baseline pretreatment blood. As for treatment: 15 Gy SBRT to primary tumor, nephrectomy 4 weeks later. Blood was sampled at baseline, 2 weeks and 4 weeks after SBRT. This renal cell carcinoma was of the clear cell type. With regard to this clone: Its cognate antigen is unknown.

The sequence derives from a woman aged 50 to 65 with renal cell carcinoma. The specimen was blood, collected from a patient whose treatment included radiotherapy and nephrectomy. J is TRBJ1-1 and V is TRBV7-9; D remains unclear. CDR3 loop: CASSPLAGTEAFF. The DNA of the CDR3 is TGTGCCAGCAGCCCACTTGCGGGGACTGAAGCTTTCTTT.